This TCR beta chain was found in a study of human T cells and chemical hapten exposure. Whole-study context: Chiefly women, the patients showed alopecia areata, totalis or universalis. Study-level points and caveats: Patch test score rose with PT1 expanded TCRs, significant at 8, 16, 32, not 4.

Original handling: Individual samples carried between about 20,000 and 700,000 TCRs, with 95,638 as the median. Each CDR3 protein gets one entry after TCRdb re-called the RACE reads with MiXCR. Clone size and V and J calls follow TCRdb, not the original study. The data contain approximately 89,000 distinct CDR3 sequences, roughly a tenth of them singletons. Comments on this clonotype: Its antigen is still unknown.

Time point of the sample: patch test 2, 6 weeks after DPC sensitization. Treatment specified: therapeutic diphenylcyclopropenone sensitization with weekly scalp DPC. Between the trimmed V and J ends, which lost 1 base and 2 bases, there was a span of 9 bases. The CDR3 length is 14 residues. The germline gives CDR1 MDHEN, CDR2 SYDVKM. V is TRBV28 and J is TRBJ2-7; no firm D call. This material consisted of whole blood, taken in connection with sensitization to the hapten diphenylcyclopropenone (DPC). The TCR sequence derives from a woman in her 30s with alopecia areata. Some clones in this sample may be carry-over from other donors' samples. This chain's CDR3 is CASSLSGPPYEQYF. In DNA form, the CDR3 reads TGTGCCAGCAGTTTATCCGGGCCCCCCTACGAGCAGTACTTC.